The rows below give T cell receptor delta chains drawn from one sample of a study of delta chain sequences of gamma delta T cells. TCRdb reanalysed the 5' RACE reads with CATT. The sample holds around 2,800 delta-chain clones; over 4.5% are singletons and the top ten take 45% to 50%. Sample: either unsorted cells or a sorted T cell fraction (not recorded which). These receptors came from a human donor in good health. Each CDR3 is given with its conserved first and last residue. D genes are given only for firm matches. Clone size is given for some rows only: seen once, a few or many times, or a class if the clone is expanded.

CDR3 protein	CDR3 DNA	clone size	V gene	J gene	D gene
CACDEVSGDTQYTDKLIF	TGTGCCTGTGACGAGGTTTCTGGGGATACGCAGTACACCGATAAACTCATCTTT	many	TRDV2	TRDJ1	TRDD3
CALGVPGLPAGGSLYTDKLIF	TGTGCTCTTGGGGTCCCCGGCCTTCCTGCCGGGGGATCACTGTACACCGATAAACTCATCTTT	medium-sized	TRDV1	TRDJ1	-
CACDTVHDGNWSFTDKLIF	TGTGCCTGTGACACCGTTCATGATGGAAACTGGTCCTTCACCGATAAACTCATCTTT	many	TRDV2	TRDJ1	-
CACDSISVLGDHTDKLIF	TGTGCCTGTGACTCAATTTCCGTACTGGGGGACCACACCGATAAACTCATCTTT	medium-sized	TRDV2	TRDJ1	TRDD3
CALGEVFGATNTDKLIF	TGTGCTCTTGGGGAAGTATTTGGGGCCACTAACACCGATAAACTCATCTTT	-	TRDV1	TRDJ1	-
CALGEFAFLRRTVLGDTRDKLIF	TGTGCTCTTGGGGAATTTGCCTTCCTACGTCGTACTGTACTGGGGGATACTCGCGATAAACTCATCTTT	-	TRDV1	TRDJ1	TRDD3
CALGESFRTKRDWGISTTDKLIF	TGTGCTCTTGGGGAATCTTTCCGGACTAAACGGGACTGGGGGATTTCCACAACCGATAAACTCATCTTT	few	TRDV1	TRDJ1	TRDD3
CACDTVGGYARIDKLIF	TGTGCCTGTGACACGGTAGGGGGATACGCGAGGATCGATAAACTCATCTTT	many	TRDV2	TRDJ1	TRDD3
CACDTVGGYEHTDKLIF	TGTGCCTGTGACACCGTAGGGGGATACGAACACACCGATAAACTCATCTTT	many	TRDV2	TRDJ1	TRDD3
CALGDPGFPSLGDTGYTDKLIF	TGTGCTCTTGGGGATCCCGGGTTCCCGAGCCTGGGGGATACGGGATACACCGATAAACTCATCTTT	few	TRDV1	TRDJ1	TRDD3
CACDPLLGDSSSWDTRQMFF	TGTGCCTGTGACCCGCTACTGGGGGACTCCAGCTCCTGGGACACCCGACAGATGTTTTTC	hyperexpanded	TRDV2	TRDJ3	TRDD3
CALGELVGMNWGIRELIF	TGTGCTCTTGGGGAACTAGTGGGGATGAACTGGGGGATACGAGAACTCATCTTT	many	TRDV1	TRDJ1	TRDD3
CACDPAGGPSWDTDKLIF	TGTGCCTGTGACCCGGCTGGGGGACCATCCTGGGACACCGATAAACTCATCTTT	-	TRDV2	TRDJ1	TRDD3
CACDTVGVPGDTRKGDKLIF	TGTGCCTGTGACACGGTAGGCGTCCCGGGGGATACGCGCAAAGGCGATAAACTCATCTTT	-	TRDV2	TRDJ1	TRDD3
CACDRVLGDTGDKLIF	TGTGCCTGTGACCGAGTACTGGGGGATACTGGGGATAAACTCATCTTT	-	TRDV2	TRDJ1	TRDD3
CACDTLSYSGGNEGADKLIF	TGTGCCTGTGACACCCTTTCCTATTCTGGGGGCAATGAGGGAGCCGATAAACTCATCTTT	once	TRDV2	TRDJ1	-
CALGTPFTGLFAGGLADKLIF	TGTGCTCTTGGAACCCCATTTACGGGCCTTTTTGCTGGGGGACTAGCCGATAAACTCATCTTT	medium-sized	TRDV1	TRDJ1	TRDD3
CALGEPRPSYSLGDTKRLDKLIF	TGTGCTCTTGGGGAACCGCGGCCTTCCTACTCGCTGGGGGATACTAAAAGGCTCGATAAACTCATCTTT	medium-sized	TRDV1	TRDJ1	TRDD3
CACDTVGTGGYGADKLIF	TGTGCCTGTGACACCGTTGGAACCGGGGGATACGGGGCCGATAAACTCATCTTT	many	TRDV2	TRDJ1	TRDD3
CASSLVQGILKGYTDKLIF	TGTGCCTCCTCTTTGGTACAGGGGATACTCAAAGGTTACACCGATAAACTCATCTTT	-	TRDV3	TRDJ1	TRDD3
CACDTLSDTNTDKLIF	TGTGCCTGTGACACCCTCTCCGATACTAACACCGATAAACTCATCTTT	medium-sized	TRDV2	TRDJ1	-
CACDTLALGINTDKLIF	TGTGCCTGTGACACCTTGGCTTTGGGGATAAACACCGATAAACTCATCTTT	medium-sized	TRDV2	TRDJ1	TRDD3
CACDTLLGDSTDKLIF	TGTGCCTGTGACACCTTACTGGGGGATTCTACCGATAAACTCATCTTT	few	TRDV2	TRDJ1	TRDD3
CALGELGFRSWGDKLIF	TGTGCTCTTGGGGAACTAGGATTTCGGAGCTGGGGCGATAAACTCATCTTT	few	TRDV1	TRDJ1	-
CALGELKLPTRLLGDTRPPTKLIF	TGTGCTCTTGGGGAACTTAAACTTCCTACCCGACTACTGGGGGATACGCGGCCCCCCACTAAACTCATCTTT	-	TRDV1	TRDJ1	TRDD3
CACDTLVATGDQTGQRTDKLIF	TGTGCCTGTGACACCCTCGTAGCAACTGGGGACCAAACGGGGCAGCGCACCGATAAACTCATCTTT	medium-sized	TRDV2	TRDJ1	TRDD3
CACDTLGGGYATDKLIF	TGTGCCTGTGACACCCTTGGTGGGGGATACGCCACCGATAAACTCATCTTT	many	TRDV2	TRDJ1	TRDD3
CACDTLGDTLTAQLFF	TGTGCCTGTGACACCCTGGGGGATACTTTGACAGCACAACTCTTCTTT	large	TRDV2	TRDJ2	TRDD3
CACDSLLGDTPQYTDKLIF	TGTGCCTGTGACTCCCTACTGGGGGATACTCCACAGTACACCGATAAACTCATCTTT	many	TRDV2	TRDJ1	TRDD3
CACDPAVLGDTTAFGTDKLIF	TGTGCCTGTGACCCCGCAGTACTGGGGGATACGACTGCATTTGGCACCGATAAACTCATCTTT	-	TRDV2	TRDJ1	TRDD3
CACDTVGDTHKLIF	TGTGCCTGTGACACCGTGGGGGATACGCATAAACTCATCTTT	many	TRDV2	TRDJ1	TRDD3
CALGEPPMFLLGDTRIQAQLFF	TGTGCTCTTGGGGAACCCCCAATGTTCCTACTGGGGGATACGCGTATCCAAGCACAACTCTTCTTT	few	TRDV1	TRDJ2	TRDD3
CACDPLSEDKLIF	TGTGCCTGTGACCCACTATCGGAAGATAAACTCATCTTT	-	TRDV2	TRDJ1	-
CACDTVGGLGTDKLIF	TGTGCCTGTGACACCGTGGGGGGGCTGGGGACCGATAAACTCATCTTT	-	TRDV2	TRDJ1	-
CALGTTSYSYWGIWADKLIF	TGTGCTCTTGGGACTACTTCCTATTCATACTGGGGGATATGGGCCGATAAACTCATCTTT	-	TRDV1	TRDJ1	TRDD3